Listed below are T cell receptor beta chains from one sample, sequenced in a study of OX40 agonist ivuxolimab in advanced cancers. TCRdb's copy holds only in-frame clones and misses some; the assay was immunoSEQ multiplex PCR. This repertoire shows around 80,000 clones, over 75% found once; its top ten account for approximately 2.5%. The starting material was CD4+ or CD8+ T cells sorted from blood, obtained in a trial of the OX40 agonist ivuxolimab. The receptors originated from an adult with an advanced solid tumor such as melanoma, head and neck, liver or kidney cancer. CDR3s include the opening cysteine and the closing phenylalanine or tryptophan. The D gene is left open where the match is weak. The size entry is marked missing in some rows and otherwise reads once, few, many or a size class.

clone_size | j_call | d_call | v_call | cdr3_aa | cdr3_nt
few | TRBJ2-5 | . | TRBV6-6 | CASSPRERWETQYF | TGTGCCAGCAGCCCCCGCGAGCGGTGGGAGACCCAGTACTTC
few | TRBJ2-7 | . | TRBV30 | CAWSKAARGPYEQYF | TGTGCCTGGAGTAAGGCCGCACGAGGCCCCTACGAGCAGTACTTC
. | TRBJ1-6 | . | TRBV2 | CASTYPGSPLHF | TGTGCCAGCACCTACCCGGGGTCACCCCTCCACTTT
. | TRBJ2-7 | . | TRBV14 | CASSRSPLTYEQYF | TGTGCCAGCAGCCGGTCGCCGCTGACCTACGAGCAGTACTTC
. | TRBJ2-7 | TRBD1 | TRBV10-3 | CAITSDRGLYEQYF | TGTGCCATCACGTCCGACAGGGGGCTCTACGAGCAGTACTTC
. | TRBJ2-2 | . | TRBV5-4 | CASSKGPKDTGELFF | TGTGCCAGCAGCAAGGGACCTAAAGACACCGGGGAGCTGTTTTTT
. | TRBJ1-5 | . | TRBV7-9 | CASSEFQSNQPQHF | TGTGCCAGCAGCGAATTTCAGAGCAATCAGCCCCAGCATTTT
few | TRBJ1-2 | . | TRBV2 | CASRISTGGYTF | TGTGCCAGCAGGATCTCAACGGGCGGCTACACCTTC
. | TRBJ2-2 | . | TRBV19 | CASRDGLHTGELFF | TGTGCCAGTAGAGATGGATTGCACACCGGGGAGCTGTTTTTT
. | TRBJ1-1 | . | TRBV28 | CASKMWNTEAFF | TGTGCCAGCAAGATGTGGAACACTGAAGCTTTCTTT
. | TRBJ1-4 | . | TRBV5-6 | CASSSLQTNEKLFF | TGTGCCAGCAGCTCCCTACAGACAAATGAAAAACTGTTTTTT
once | TRBJ2-1 | TRBD2 | TRBV9 | CASQGLAGLNNEQFF | TGTGCCAGCCAGGGACTAGCCGGACTAAACAATGAGCAGTTCTTC
. | TRBJ1-5 | . | TRBV27 | CASSGEWSQPQHF | TGTGCCAGCAGTGGGGAATGGAGTCAGCCCCAGCATTTT
. | TRBJ2-1 | TRBD2 | TRBV19 | CASRTSGNEQFF | TGTGCCAGTCGGACTAGCGGCAATGAGCAGTTCTTC
. | TRBJ1-5 | TRBD1 | TRBV5-5 | CASSTGANQPQHF | TGTGCCAGCAGCACAGGGGCCAATCAGCCCCAGCATTTT
. | TRBJ2-1 | . | TRBV5-1 | CASSSDSPRDEQFF | TGCGCCAGCAGCTCGGACTCTCCTCGAGATGAGCAGTTCTTC
. | TRBJ1-6 | . | TRBV27 | CASSLRGMNSPLHF | TGTGCCAGCAGTTTAAGAGGGATGAATTCACCCCTCCACTTT
. | TRBJ2-3 | TRBD2 | TRBV5-4 | CASSYGTSVSDTQYF | TGTGCCAGCAGCTATGGGACTAGCGTTTCAGATACGCAGTATTTT
. | TRBJ1-2 | TRBD1 | TRBV6-5 | CAAGGGGYGYTF | TGTGCCGCAGGGGGAGGAGGCTATGGCTACACCTTC
once | TRBJ1-2 | . | TRBV5-1 | CASRAGTANSYGYTF | TGCGCCAGCAGGGCCGGGACCGCCAATTCCTATGGCTACACCTTC
. | TRBJ2-1 | TRBD2 | TRBV4-3 | CASSQGGRDNEQFF | TGCGCCAGCAGCCAAGGCGGGAGAGACAATGAGCAGTTCTTC
. | TRBJ2-3 | TRBD2 | TRBV7-9 | CASTSRGVSTDTQYF | TGTGCCAGCACCTCCCGGGGGGTAAGCACAGATACGCAGTATTTT
. | TRBJ1-6 | . | TRBV10-3 | CAISENNSPLHF | TGTGCCATCAGTGAAAATAATTCACCCCTCCACTTT
. | TRBJ2-7 | TRBD2 | TRBV6-1 | CATMRDYGAYEQYF | TGTGCCACTATGCGGGACTACGGCGCCTACGAGCAGTACTTC
. | TRBJ2-1 | . | TRBV19 | CASSHGLTYNEQFF | TGTGCCAGTAGCCACGGGTTGACTTACAATGAGCAGTTCTTC
. | TRBJ2-1 | TRBD2 | TRBV18 | CASSPPTSGRIEQFF | TGTGCCAGCTCACCACCGACTAGCGGGAGGATTGAGCAGTTCTTC
. | TRBJ2-3 | . | TRBV5-1 | CASSYYEADTQYF | TGCGCCAGCAGCTACTACGAGGCAGATACGCAGTATTTT
once | TRBJ2-1 | TRBD2 | TRBV5-1 | CASSLRGLAGLPPYNEQFF | TGCGCCAGCAGCTTGAGGGGACTAGCGGGGCTGCCTCCCTACAATGAGCAGTTCTTC
. | TRBJ1-1 | TRBD1 | TRBV29-1 | CSSRTGTGYTEAFF | TGCAGCTCGAGAACCGGGACAGGGTATACTGAAGCTTTCTTT
. | TRBJ2-2 | TRBD2 | TRBV5-1 | CASQRERELGELFF | TGCGCCAGTCAGCGGGAGCGAGAACTCGGGGAGCTGTTTTTT
. | TRBJ2-5 | . | TRBV10-3 | CAISEGQLQETQYF | TGTGCCATCAGTGAGGGACAGCTCCAAGAGACCCAGTACTTC